The present T cell receptor beta chain was sequenced within a study of T cell responses to AZD1222 COVID-19 vaccine (TCRdb year 2021). Study-wide context: Because spike-specific TCR depth and breadth did not differ between the two schedules, AZD1222 recipients who got a second dose at roughly 4 weeks were pooled with those who got a second dose at roughly 12 weeks. Enrollment into the trials was organized by age into subgroups of 18-55, 56-69 and 70-plus years, and those subgroups contained approximately 160, 26 and 62 TCR-sequenced participants, respectively. A total of 230 to 250 trial participants underwent TCR sequencing, of whom approximately 210 received two doses of AZD1222 and approximately 25 received two doses of the MenACWY control vaccine.

Interpreted using the paper, the time point label stands for: baseline before first vaccination. The vaccinee samples were drawn from two UK trials, COV001 and COV002, one of which was a single-blind randomized controlled phase 2/3 trial testing AZD1222 (ChAdOx1 nCoV-19) in healthy adults. For TCRbeta chain sequencing, PBMC samples were collected from trial participants at day 0 and at day 28 after the second dose. Reading from cysteine to phenylalanine, the CDR3 counts 12 amino acids. The kept DNA is CDR3 alone, 36 bases in frame from the first base. CDR1 and CDR2 were assigned from the germline V gene as SGHAT and FQNNGV. V loses 3 bases of germline sequence and J loses 3 bases, and the interval between the two ends is 6 bases. Of note for this clone: Its antigen is still unknown. The sample holds no much larger clone one base away, and base qualities are not on file.

Study-wide findings and limitations: In the small 56-69-year group, the increase in depth fell short of significance, most likely because of low power. Conclusions about previously exposed vaccinees were limited because only six AZD1222 recipients were SARS-CoV-2 seropositive at baseline. Because no day 14 peak-response samples were available, the repertoires could be characterized only after the peak T cell response. Participants were mostly white British, with more females than males. The authors suggested clonal diversity may have been underestimated. CD4 TCRs associated with the vaccine covered the entire spike protein, and the dominant responses were in regions 160-218 and 743-854. Spike-specific TCR breadth and depth rose significantly after two AZD1222 doses compared with day 0 and with MenACWY recipients. Nearly half of unique spike-specific TCRs reportedly recognized epitopes outside regions mutated in the B.1.351 and B.1.1.7 variants.

The CDR3 regions of human TCRbeta chains were analyzed by immunosequencing. In the authors' own workflow: TCRs in the repertoires were matched against a reference library of SARS-CoV-2-specific TCRs that had been generated with the MIRA antigen-specificity platform. Breadth was defined as the fraction of unique TCRs that were SARS-CoV-2-associated. Depth was defined as the fraction of total T cells that were SARS-CoV-2-associated. Each spike-specific TCR was assigned to its reactive spike region and to a CD4 or CD8 class using the MIRA data. Log10-transformed breadth and depth values were compared by one-way ANOVA with Sidak's multiple comparisons tests. Entries here come from immuneACCESS through TCRdb and include only in-frame sequences with V and J called. Some clones fail to appear in such tables; in the studies checked, an unresolved V gene covers under half of the shortfall, and the cause of the remainder is unknown. The V and J calls and clone size are taken from that table; D and trimming were inferred from the DNA. This sample is represented by 65,000 to 85,000 clones; 90% to 95% of them were singletons. Roughly 5% of the sample is taken by the ten largest.

Material: peripheral blood, obtained on day 0 of AZD1222 vaccination. This sequence was found in an adult in good health. The chain is assembled from TRBV11-2 and TRBJ2-7; a tentative D call is TRBD2 (5 bases match). The base sequence is TGTGCCAGCAGCTTGGACTTCTACGAGCAGTACTTC. This is translated as CASSLDFYEQYF.